These 28 T cell receptor beta chains originate from one sample sequenced in a study of blood T cell repertoires in COVID-19. The protocol was immunoSEQ multiplex PCR, while the TCRdb copy is restricted to in-frame clones and leaves out a portion. This sample carries 270,000 or so clones, 85% of them seen once, and the ten largest clones take more than 10%. Material: peripheral blood. The receptors come from a human donor in a cohort sampled during active COVID-19.

Of note for this clone: Sequence at one end of the junction differs from germline and may be a read error. This CDR3 is CASRQGQGRVDTQYF. The CDR3 bases are TGCGCCAGCAGACAAGGACAGGGAAGGGTGGATACGCAGTATTTT. This chain connects TRBV4-1 to TRBJ2-3; 8 nucleotides match TRBD1. Germline V gene lookup returns CDR1 MGHRA and CDR2 YSYEKL. This CDR3 has 15 residues.

The rearrangement links TRBV2 to TRBJ2-1; D might be TRBD1 (5 bases). This CDR3 contains 14 residues. Germline V gene lookup returns CDR1 SNHLY and CDR2 FYNNEI. Deletions cut 4 bases from V and 8 bases from J, with 15 bases between. CDR3 coding DNA: TGTGCCAGCAGTGTCAGCCCACCCAGGGATGAGCAGTTCTTC. Protein product: CASSVSPPRDEQFF.

This rearrangement joins TRBV9 to TRBJ2-2; 8 bases line up with TRBD2. The germline V gene has CDR1 SGDLS and CDR2 YYNGEE. V trimming: 4 bases; J trimming: 5 bases; junction bases outside the gene matches: 10. The CDR3 is made up of 16 amino acids. The CDR3 DNA reads as TGTGCCAGCAGCCCCCGGCGAGCGGGAGTTACCGGGGAGCTGTTTTTT. Translated, it gives CASSPRRAGVTGELFF.

This sequence joins TRBV6-5 and TRBJ1-1; D unresolved. This CDR3 is 14 amino acids long. The ends were cut back, 2 bases at V and 4 bases at J, with 11 bases in the middle. The germline CDR1 and CDR2 sequences are MNHEY and SVGAGI. The CDR3 coding sequence is TGTGCCAGCAGTTACGAGAGGGTAAGCACTGAAGCTTTCTTT. Its protein is CASSYERVSTEAFF.

The chain joins TRBV7-2 to TRBJ2-3; TRBD2 is a possible D gene (5 bases). Per the germline V gene, CDR1 is SGHTA and CDR2 is FQGNSA. The germline V and J ends were trimmed by 2 bases and 4 bases, with 10 bases remaining between them. CDR3 length equals 14 residues. CDR3 in amino acids: CASSLWSGADTQYF. CDR3 bases: TGTGCCAGCAGCTTATGGAGCGGAGCAGATACGCAGTATTTT.

This chain joins TRBV5-1 and TRBJ1-6; tentative D call: TRBD1 (5 bases). Looked up from germline, CDR1 is SGHRS and CDR2 is YFSETQ. There are 15 residues in the CDR3. V shed 4 bases and J shed 8 bases, with 16 bases lying between them. The CDR3 DNA sequence: TGCGCCAGCAGCCAAAGTGCGGGACGGGATTCACCCCTCCACTTT. Residues: CASSQSAGRDSPLHF.

The rearrangement links TRBV2 to TRBJ2-3, with unresolved D. The CDR3 has 13 residues. The germline V and J ends were trimmed by 3 bases and 1 base, with 5 bases remaining between them. Germline CDR1 is SNHLY and CDR2 is FYNNEI. This chain's CDR3 is CASSDQGTDTQYF. The CDR3, as DNA: TGTGCCAGCAGTGACCAGGGCACAGATACGCAGTATTTT.

This rearrangement joins TRBV7-2 to TRBJ2-7, with TRBD1 matching 11 bases. V gave up 5 bases and J gave up 5 bases; unmatched junction bases: 5. Germline CDR1 SGHTA, CDR2 FQGNSA. The CDR3 is 14 amino acids. CDR3 sequence: CASSTTGQGDEQYF. The CDR3, as DNA: TGTGCCAGCAGCACTACGGGACAGGGGGACGAGCAGTACTTC.

The chain uses TRBV10-3 and TRBJ2-5; D remains unclear. This CDR3 spans 12 amino acids. With 2 bases removed from V and 5 bases from J, the gap between germline ends came to 6 bases. The germline gives CDR1 ENHRY, CDR2 SYGVKD. CDR3 amino acids: CAISERQETQYF. In nucleotides, the CDR3 is TGTGCCATCAGTGAGCGTCAGGAGACCCAGTACTTC.

V and J are TRBV7-2 and TRBJ1-5; D is ambiguous. Germline assignment: CDR1 SGHTA and CDR2 FQGNSA. The ends were cut back, 1 base at V and 5 bases at J, with 9 bases in the middle. This CDR3 comprises 14 residues. CDR3 coding DNA: TGTGCCAGCAGCTTAGACAGTGGTGATCAGCCCCAGCATTTT. Amino acids: CASSLDSGDQPQHF.

In its sample, this clone was seen once. This chain's CDR3 is CASSLSGGLGELFF. The CDR3 bases are TGTGCCAGCAGCTTATCAGGGGGCTTGGGAGAGCTGTTTTTT. The V call is TRBV7-9, the J call TRBJ2-2, with 8 bases lining up with TRBD1. The J segment lost 11 bases and the V segment lost 2 bases, leaving 7 bases of the junction unmatched. Germline lookup yields CDR1 SEHNR and CDR2 FQNEAQ (reference sequence). The CDR3 has 14 residues.

This chain uses TRBV5-3 with TRBJ2-1; D possibly corresponds to TRBD1 (5 bases). TRBV5-3 is treated as an ORF (open reading frame) with a function not yet certain. Between the trimmed V and J ends, which lost 3 bases and 4 bases, there was a span of 17 bases. The CDR3 length is 16 residues. The CDR3: CARSSSRQRNYNEQFF. The CDR3 coding sequence is TGTGCCAGAAGCTCTTCCCGACAGCGCAATTACAATGAGCAGTTCTTC.

V and J are TRBV29-1 and TRBJ1-1; D ambiguous. The ends were cut back, 4 bases at V and 0 bases at J, with 9 bases in the middle. CDR1 and CDR2 (germline): SQVTM, ANQGSEA. The CDR3 sequence is 13 residues long. CDR3 sequence reads: CSVVPVLNTEAFF. The CDR3 DNA is TGCAGCGTTGTTCCGGTCCTGAACACTGAAGCTTTCTTT.

The rearrangement joins TRBV25-1 to TRBJ1-1, with D maybe TRBD1 (5 bases). V gave up 5 bases and J gave up 1 base, with 11 bases separating them. The germline CDR1 and CDR2 sequences are MGHDK and SYGVNS. The CDR3 sequence is 14 residues long. In DNA, the CDR3 is TGTGCCAGCAGTACGGTGGGGGGGAACACTGAAGCTTTCTTT. Protein: CASSTVGGNTEAFF. Together with reference TRBV25-1 and TRBJ1-1, the CDR3 gives the full variable domain: EADIYQTPRYLVIGTGKKITLECSQTMGHDKMYWYQQDPGMELHLIHYSYGVNSTEKGDLSSESTVSRIRTEHFPLTLESARPSHTSQYLCASSTVGGNTEAFFGQGTRLTVV.

The chain employs TRBV5-6 and TRBJ2-7, with TRBD2 matching 7 bases. Germline lookup yields CDR1 SGHDT and CDR2 YYEEEE. V dropped 3 bases and J dropped 4; count of bases not matched to a gene: 7. This CDR3 is 14 amino acids long. The CDR3 DNA reads as TGTGCCAGCAGCTGGGGAGGGAGGGCTTACGAGCAGTACTTC. Translating gives CASSWGGRAYEQYF.

V gene TRBV5-6 combines with J gene TRBJ2-7; 11 positions match TRBD2. This CDR3 is built from 18 residues. The junction had 15 bases not matched to a gene; V was cut back by 7 bases and J by 0 bases. Germline CDR1 is SGHDT and CDR2 is YYEEEE. CDR3: CASGRPGLAEGVSYEQYF. The CDR3, as DNA: TGTGCCAGCGGTAGACCGGGACTAGCGGAGGGGGTCTCCTACGAGCAGTACTTC.

The chain employs TRBV5-1 and TRBJ1-1; 9 bases line up with TRBD1. J was trimmed by 5 bases and V by 4 bases; bases with no gene match: 3. Germline V CDR1 and CDR2: SGHRS, YFSETQ. The CDR3 is made up of 13 amino acids. DNA for the CDR3: TGCGCCAGCAGCGAGACAGGGGGGACTGAAGCTTTCTTT. Translation: CASSETGGTEAFF.

The V call is TRBV5-1, the J call TRBJ2-7; the match to TRBD2 covers 16 bases. The CDR3 length is 16 residues. Germline V gene sequence: CDR1 SGHRS, CDR2 YFSETQ. V gave up 5 bases and J gave up 4 bases; unmatched junction bases: 6. CDR3 region: CASRSGLAGGKYEQYF. The CDR3 DNA is TGCGCCAGCAGATCGGGACTAGCGGGAGGGAAATACGAGCAGTACTTC.

The chain has TRBV6-5 and TRBJ2-1; 11 bases agree with TRBD1. V trimming: 6 bases; J trimming: 4 bases; junction bases outside the gene matches: 5. The CDR3 sequence is 15 residues long. Looked up from germline, CDR1 is MNHEY and CDR2 is SVGAGI. The CDR3 reads CASRSGTGGYNEQFF. Here the CDR3 DNA reads TGTGCCAGCAGGTCGGGGACAGGGGGATACAATGAGCAGTTCTTC.

The V call is TRBV2, the J call TRBJ2-5; TRBD2 matches at 8 bases. Germline CDR1 reads SNHLY; CDR2 reads FYNNEI. V was pared by 6 bases and J by 2 bases, with 8 bases of the junction left unmatched. The CDR3 length is 15 residues. The CDR3 DNA reads TGTGCCAGCAGGAAACTAGCGGCTCTTCAAGAGACCCAGTACTTC. This gives the protein CASRKLAALQETQYF.

V and J are TRBV19 and TRBJ1-5; 9 nucleotides match TRBD1. The CDR3 runs to 15 residues. V shed 2 bases, J shed 5 bases, and the junction held 4 bases outside the gene matches. The germline V gene has CDR1 LNHDA and CDR2 SQIVND (reference sequence). CDR3 amino acids: CASSITGGLYQPQHF. The CDR3, as DNA: TGTGCCAGTAGTATAACAGGGGGCTTATATCAGCCCCAGCATTTT.

The rearrangement links TRBV6-5 to TRBJ2-7, with a possible D match to TRBD1 (6 bases). This CDR3 region has 14 residues. Germline values: CDR1 MNHEY, CDR2 SVGAGI. Trimming pared 6 bases from V and 0 bases from J, leaving 12 bases between. CDR3: CASRRQDLSYEQYF. CDR3 DNA sequence: TGTGCCAGCAGGCGACAGGACCTCTCCTACGAGCAGTACTTC.

V gene TRBV19 combines with J gene TRBJ2-1; D possibly corresponds to TRBD1 (6 bases). The V end lost 6 bases, the J end lost 4 bases, and 16 bases lay between the germline ends. CDR1 and CDR2 from the germline V gene are LNHDA and SQIVND (reference sequence). The CDR3 totals 15 residues. CDR3 in DNA: TGTGCCAGTAGCCCCCCGGACGGGACATACAATGAGCAGTTCTTC. It translates to CASSPPDGTYNEQFF.

For the CDR3, the DNA is TGTGCCAGCAGCGTAGGGAGAAACTCCTACGAGCAGTACTTC. This gives the protein CASSVGRNSYEQYF. The V gene is TRBV9, the J gene TRBJ2-7; D unclear. V was pared by 0 bases and J by 0 bases, with 7 bases between. The germline V gene encodes CDR1 SGDLS and CDR2 YYNGEE. This CDR3 has 14 residues.

CDR3 bases: TGTGCCAGAAGCCTGGACAGGCATGCAACTAATGAAAAACTGTTTTTT. It translates to CARSLDRHATNEKLFF. The gene calls are TRBV5-3 and TRBJ1-4; 7 nucleotides match TRBD1. TRBV5-3 carries the ORF label, with uncertain function. V lost 4 bases, J lost 0 bases, and 6 bases stayed unmatched. The CDR3 spans 16 residues.

The chain couples TRBV4-1 to TRBJ2-3, with a weak D call TRBD1 (6 bases). Germline CDR1 reads MGHRA; CDR2 reads YSYEKL. The CDR3 sequence is 17 residues long. V was cut by 3 bases and J by 1 base, with 17 bases left in between. DNA of the CDR3: TGCGCCAGCAGCCACGCGGCCAGGGGTCTCGGCACAGATACGCAGTATTTT. It yields the protein CASSHAARGLGTDTQYF.

The rearrangement joins TRBV9 to TRBJ2-3, with D possibly being TRBD2 (6 bases). The CDR3 runs 16 residues. The V end lost 0 bases, the J end lost 0 bases, and 11 bases lay between the germline ends. CDR1 is SGDLS, CDR2 YYNGEE, per germline. The CDR3 region is CASSVVGGLSTDTQYF. The DNA of the CDR3 is TGTGCCAGCAGCGTAGTCGGGGGTCTCAGCACAGATACGCAGTATTTT. Looking up the rest from reference TRBV9 and TRBJ2-3 gives the full variable domain: DSGVTQTPKHLITATGQRVTLRCSPRSGDLSVYWYQQSLDQGLQFLIQYYNGEERAKGNILERFSAQQFPDLHSELNLSSLELGDSALYFCASSVVGGLSTDTQYFGPGTRLTVL.

The DNA of the CDR3 is TGTGCCAGCCAGATCCCCTCTGGAAACACCATATATTTT. Its translation: CASQIPSGNTIYF. This sequence joins TRBV28 and TRBJ1-3; unclear D gene. Germline CDR1 reads MDHEN; CDR2 reads SYDVKM. Trimming pared 8 bases from V and 0 bases from J, leaving 8 bases between. The CDR3 length is 13 residues.